Sequencing of this T cell receptor (beta chain) was carried out in a study of blood T cell repertoires in COVID-19. Germline-derived CDR1 and CDR2 are MNHEY and SVGEGT. The CDR3 has 16 residues. V lost 5 bases and J lost 3; bases outside the gene matches: 9. Sequenced by immunoSEQ multiplex PCR; TCRdb stores in-frame clones only, minus some. Of about 240,000 clones in the sample, approximately 85% were seen once. This receptor was taken from a man aged 80 or over with acute or convalescent COVID-19. Sequenced: peripheral blood. The genes are TRBV6-2 or TRBV6-3 and TRBJ1-5, with 8 bases that match TRBD1. The CDR3 spells CASSPLGQGTNQPQHF. The DNA for the CDR3 is TGTGCCAGCAGTCCCTTAGGACAGGGCACCAATCAGCCCCAGCATTTT.